One T cell receptor (beta chain) is described in this entry. The V gene lost 5 bases and the J gene lost 5 bases, with 10 bases spanning the gap. This CDR3 has 12 residues. Germline V lookup: CDR1 SGHTA, CDR2 FQGNSA. This sample was included in a study of blood T cell repertoires in COVID-19. Study as a whole: COVID-19 samples from acute and convalescent phases originated in the United States, Italy and Spain. T cells, B-cell-depleted T cells, or PBMCs supplied cDNA or gDNA.

The table came from immunoSEQ multiplex PCR; TCRdb's copy has only in-frame clones and leaves some out. The table lists over 30,000 clones, 87% of them singletons. The chain uses TRBV7-2 and TRBJ2-7, with D possibly being TRBD2 (6 bases). The material sequenced was peripheral blood. The sequence was collected from a man older than 75 with active COVID-19. CDR3: CASSRGINEQYF. In nucleotides, the CDR3 is TGTGCCAGCAGCCGGGGGATTAACGAGCAGTACTTC.